This T cell receptor (beta chain) is drawn from a study of T cell responses to AZD1222 COVID-19 vaccine. Whole-study findings and limits: A mostly white British donor set with more females was recruited, and clonal diversity was possibly underestimated. The study identified only five or six AZD1222 recipients as seropositive at baseline. Spike-specific TCR breadth and depth grew following two AZD1222 doses. Mapped onto spike, vaccine-associated CD4 TCRs spanned it and were dominant at 160-218 and 743-854.

Here immunoSEQ multiplex PCR was the method, and the copy in TCRdb shows in-frame clones only, minus some. This repertoire shows fewer than 130,000 clones, 85% to 95% found once; its top ten account for about 8.3%. V lost 7 bases and J 5 bases, leaving 9 bases between the germline ends. Germline CDR1 is MNHEY and CDR2 is SMNVEV (reference sequence). The CDR3 is 13 amino acids. Notes on this clone: The antigen remains unidentified.

V and J are TRBV27 and TRBJ1-6; D ambiguous. The clonotype originates from an adult in good health. Sequencing was performed on peripheral blood, taken on day 0 of AZD1222 vaccination. The chain's CDR3 is CASIKTHNSPLHF. The CDR3 nucleotides are TGTGCCAGCATCAAGACCCATAATTCACCCCTCCACTTT.